Listed below are T cell receptor beta chains from one sample, sequenced in a study of blood T cell repertoires in COVID-19. Some clones are missing from TCRdb's copy, which holds only in-frame ones; the method was immunoSEQ multiplex PCR. Among 85,000 to 120,000 clones listed, around four fifths were seen once. The sample was peripheral blood. These receptors were obtained from a human donor in a cohort sampled during active COVID-19. The CDR3 runs from the conserved cysteine through the conserved F or W. A D gene is named only where the DNA matches it firmly. Size is omitted from some rows. Given values are once, few, many or a class for expanded clones.

j_gene: TRBJ2-3
d_gene: NA
abundance: NA
v_gene: TRBV2
len: 12
CDR3aa: CATEPRADTQYF
CDR3nt: TGTGCTACTGAACCCAGGGCAGATACGCAGTATTTT

j_gene: TRBJ2-3
d_gene: TRBD1
abundance: NA
v_gene: TRBV6-2/TRBV6-3
len: 17
CDR3aa: CASSYGQGFWLTDTQYF
CDR3nt: TGTGCCAGCAGCTATGGACAGGGGTTTTGGCTCACAGATACGCAGTATTTT

j_gene: TRBJ1-4
d_gene: TRBD1
abundance: NA
v_gene: TRBV3-1/TRBV3-2
len: 19
CDR3aa: CASSLYSAGTGGLKEKLFF
CDR3nt: TGTGCCAGCAGCCTCTATTCCGCCGGGACAGGGGGTTTAAAAGAAAAACTGTTTTTT

j_gene: TRBJ2-1
d_gene: NA
abundance: NA
v_gene: TRBV12-5
len: 15
CDR3aa: CASGPGQSSYNEQFF
CDR3nt: TGTGCTAGTGGCCCGGGTCAGAGCTCCTACAATGAGCAGTTCTTC

j_gene: TRBJ1-2
d_gene: NA
abundance: NA
v_gene: TRBV7-3
len: 14
CDR3aa: CASSLNGQGYGYTF
CDR3nt: TGTGCCAGCAGCTTAAATGGGCAGGGCTATGGCTACACCTTC

j_gene: TRBJ1-6
d_gene: TRBD1
abundance: NA
v_gene: TRBV4-1
len: 17
CDR3aa: CASSQGSGQANNSPLHF
CDR3nt: TGCGCCAGCAGCCAAGGAAGTGGACAGGCGAATAATTCACCCCTCCACTTT

j_gene: TRBJ2-1
d_gene: TRBD1
abundance: NA
v_gene: TRBV2
len: 17
CDR3aa: CASSPPPGQGSYNEQFF
CDR3nt: TGTGCCAGCAGTCCCCCCCCTGGACAGGGATCCTACAATGAGCAGTTCTTC

j_gene: TRBJ2-1
d_gene: NA
abundance: NA
v_gene: TRBV15
len: 13
CDR3aa: CATSRATYNEQFF
CDR3nt: TGTGCCACCAGCAGAGCCACCTACAATGAGCAGTTCTTC

j_gene: TRBJ1-5
d_gene: TRBD1
abundance: NA
v_gene: TRBV19
len: 12
CDR3aa: CATRQGGQPQHF
CDR3nt: TGTGCCACCCGACAGGGAGGCCAGCCCCAGCATTTT

j_gene: TRBJ2-5
d_gene: NA
abundance: NA
v_gene: TRBV25-1
len: 18
CDR3aa: CASSDPTGTKRPQETQYF
CDR3nt: TGTGCCAGCAGTGACCCGACGGGGACAAAAAGGCCCCAAGAGACCCAGTACTTC

j_gene: TRBJ2-7
d_gene: NA
abundance: NA
v_gene: TRBV11-2
len: 16
CDR3aa: CASSFVPLGPSSEQYF
CDR3nt: TGTGCCAGCAGCTTTGTCCCCCTGGGCCCCTCTTCGGAGCAGTACTTC

j_gene: TRBJ1-2
d_gene: TRBD1
abundance: NA
v_gene: TRBV5-6
len: 14
CDR3aa: CASSFTGALYGYTF
CDR3nt: TGTGCCAGCAGCTTTACAGGGGCGCTCTATGGCTACACCTTC

j_gene: TRBJ2-3
d_gene: NA
abundance: once
v_gene: TRBV13
len: 16
CDR3aa: CASSSYGLSSTDTQYF
CDR3nt: TGTGCCAGCAGCTCGTACGGGTTATCTAGCACAGATACGCAGTATTTT

j_gene: TRBJ2-7
d_gene: TRBD1
abundance: NA
v_gene: TRBV18
len: 15
CDR3aa: CASSPRTGVSYEQYF
CDR3nt: TGTGCCAGCTCACCGAGGACAGGGGTCTCCTACGAGCAGTACTTC

j_gene: TRBJ2-5
d_gene: TRBD2
abundance: NA
v_gene: TRBV7-9
len: 14
CDR3aa: CASSPGLATGTQYF
CDR3nt: TGTGCCAGCAGCCCCGGACTAGCGACCGGGACCCAGTACTTC

j_gene: TRBJ2-5
d_gene: NA
abundance: NA
v_gene: TRBV7-8
len: 13
CDR3aa: CASNPGNAETQYF
CDR3nt: TGTGCCAGCAACCCGGGGAACGCAGAGACCCAGTACTTC

j_gene: TRBJ2-5
d_gene: TRBD1
abundance: NA
v_gene: TRBV6-1
len: 16
CDR3aa: CASSDFLGQGAETQYF
CDR3nt: TGTGCCAGCAGTGATTTTTTAGGGCAGGGGGCAGAGACCCAGTACTTC

j_gene: TRBJ2-1
d_gene: TRBD1
abundance: few
v_gene: TRBV7-9
len: 12
CDR3aa: CASDRVNNEQFF
CDR3nt: TGTGCCAGCGACAGGGTGAACAATGAGCAGTTCTTC

j_gene: TRBJ2-3
d_gene: NA
abundance: NA
v_gene: TRBV25-1
len: 15
CDR3aa: CASSEAGAGTDTQYF
CDR3nt: TGTGCCAGCAGTGAAGCAGGGGCCGGGACAGATACGCAGTATTTT

j_gene: TRBJ1-4
d_gene: NA
abundance: few
v_gene: TRBV5-5
len: 13
CDR3aa: CASSLAGLGKLFF
CDR3nt: TGTGCCAGCAGCTTGGCTGGTCTCGGAAAACTGTTTTTT

j_gene: TRBJ2-3
d_gene: NA
abundance: NA
v_gene: TRBV4-1
len: 15
CDR3aa: CASRARTETRHTQYF
CDR3nt: TGCGCCAGCAGGGCTAGGACGGAGACTAGACATACGCAGTATTTT

j_gene: TRBJ1-6
d_gene: NA
abundance: few
v_gene: TRBV30
len: 16
CDR3aa: CAWSLKTGSYNSPLHF
CDR3nt: TGTGCCTGGAGCCTCAAGACAGGCTCCTATAATTCACCCCTCCACTTT

j_gene: TRBJ1-2
d_gene: TRBD1
abundance: few
v_gene: TRBV28
len: 17
CDR3aa: CASSSGTGGGFVYGYTF
CDR3nt: TGTGCCAGCAGTAGCGGGACAGGGGGCGGATTTGTCTATGGCTACACCTTC

j_gene: TRBJ2-7
d_gene: NA
abundance: NA
v_gene: TRBV28
len: 16
CDR3aa: CASSLSIQRVIYEQYF
CDR3nt: TGTGCCAGCAGTTTATCTATCCAGCGGGTTATCTACGAGCAGTACTTC

j_gene: TRBJ1-4
d_gene: TRBD1
abundance: once
v_gene: TRBV11-2
len: 14
CDR3aa: CASSWAGTGEKLFF
CDR3nt: TGTGCCAGCAGCTGGGCCGGGACAGGTGAAAAACTGTTTTTT

j_gene: TRBJ1-5
d_gene: TRBD1
abundance: NA
v_gene: TRBV10-3
len: 13
CDR3aa: CAIRDRANQPQHF
CDR3nt: TGTGCCATCAGGGACAGGGCAAATCAGCCCCAGCATTTT

j_gene: TRBJ2-7
d_gene: TRBD1
abundance: NA
v_gene: TRBV3-1/TRBV3-2
len: 16
CDR3aa: CASSQLGTGADYEQYF
CDR3nt: TGTGCCAGCAGCCAACTCGGGACAGGGGCTGACTACGAGCAGTACTTC

j_gene: TRBJ2-5
d_gene: TRBD1
abundance: NA
v_gene: TRBV6-5
len: 15
CDR3aa: CASSYVTGRGETQYF
CDR3nt: TGTGCCAGCAGCTACGTGACAGGGAGAGGAGAGACCCAGTACTTC

j_gene: TRBJ1-3
d_gene: NA
abundance: NA
v_gene: TRBV5-6
len: 17
CDR3aa: CASSSPRGGMGRNTIYF
CDR3nt: TGTGCCAGCAGCTCACCAAGGGGAGGTATGGGGAGAAACACCATATATTTT

j_gene: TRBJ2-7
d_gene: TRBD1
abundance: NA
v_gene: TRBV7-2
len: 16
CDR3aa: CASSLAAGQGVYEQYF
CDR3nt: TGTGCCAGCAGCTTAGCAGCGGGACAGGGGGTTTACGAGCAGTACTTC

j_gene: TRBJ2-3
d_gene: NA
abundance: NA
v_gene: TRBV7-2
len: 12
CDR3aa: CASSLSGNTQYF
CDR3nt: TGTGCCAGCAGCTTATCAGGGAATACGCAGTATTTT

j_gene: TRBJ1-5
d_gene: NA
abundance: NA
v_gene: TRBV7-8
len: 15
CDR3aa: CASSLGGGWHQPQHF
CDR3nt: TGTGCCAGCAGCTTAGGGGGGGGGTGGCATCAGCCCCAGCATTTT

j_gene: TRBJ2-1
d_gene: TRBD2
abundance: NA
v_gene: TRBV5-4
len: 14
CDR3aa: CASSLGRGDNEQFF
CDR3nt: TGTGCCAGCAGCTTGGGGCGGGGGGACAATGAGCAGTTCTTC

j_gene: TRBJ2-7
d_gene: NA
abundance: NA
v_gene: TRBV6-5
len: 14
CDR3aa: CASSLTVQLYEQYF
CDR3nt: TGTGCCAGCAGCTTGACAGTTCAGCTCTACGAGCAGTACTTC

j_gene: TRBJ2-7
d_gene: TRBD2
abundance: NA
v_gene: TRBV11-2
len: 15
CDR3aa: CASSLEVAGTHEQYF
CDR3nt: TGTGCCAGCAGCTTAGAAGTAGCGGGGACCCACGAGCAGTACTTC

j_gene: TRBJ1-2
d_gene: TRBD1
abundance: NA
v_gene: TRBV11-1
len: 12
CDR3aa: CASSWTGGGYTF
CDR3nt: TGTGCCAGCAGCTGGACAGGGGGCGGCTACACCTTC

j_gene: TRBJ1-2
d_gene: TRBD1
abundance: NA
v_gene: TRBV5-4
len: 16
CDR3aa: CASSLDRGERFYGYTF
CDR3nt: TGTGCCAGCAGCTTAGACAGGGGGGAGAGATTCTATGGCTACACCTTC

j_gene: TRBJ1-1
d_gene: NA
abundance: NA
v_gene: TRBV7-9
len: 14
CDR3aa: CASRPEVRNTEAFF
CDR3nt: TGTGCCAGCAGACCCGAGGTTAGGAACACTGAAGCTTTCTTT